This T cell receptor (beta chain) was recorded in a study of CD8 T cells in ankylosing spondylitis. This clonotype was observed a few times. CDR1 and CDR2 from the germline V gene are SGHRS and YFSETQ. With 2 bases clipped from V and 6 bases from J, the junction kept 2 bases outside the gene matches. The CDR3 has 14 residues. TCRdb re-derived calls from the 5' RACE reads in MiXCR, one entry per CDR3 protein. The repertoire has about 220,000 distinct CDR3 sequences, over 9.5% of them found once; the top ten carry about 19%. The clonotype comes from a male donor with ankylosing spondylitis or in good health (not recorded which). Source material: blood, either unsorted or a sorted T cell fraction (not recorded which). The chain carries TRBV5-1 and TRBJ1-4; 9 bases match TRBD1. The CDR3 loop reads CASSFGDRDEKLFF. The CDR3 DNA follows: TGCGCCAGCAGCTTCGGGGACAGGGATGAAAAACTGTTTTTT. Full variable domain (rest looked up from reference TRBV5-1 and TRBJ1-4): KAGVTQTPRYLIKTRGQQVTLSCSPISGHRSVSWYQQTPGQGLQFLFEYFSETQRNKGNFPGRFSGRQFSNSRSEMNVSTLELGDSALYLCASSFGDRDEKLFFGSGTQLSVL.